These 26 T cell receptor beta chains were all obtained from the same sample, sequenced in a study of shared clonotypes between healthy human individuals. Generated by immunoSEQ multiplex PCR, the TCRdb table keeps only in-frame clones and is missing some. The table shows about 490,000 clones, with over 70% occurring only once. Sequencing was carried out using PBMCs. The receptors stem from a woman in her 40s in good health. Some clones in this sample may be carry-over from other donors' samples.

A word on this clone: Additional DNA sequences in this sample encode the identical CDR3. V and J are TRBV30 and TRBJ1-3, with D possibly matching TRBD1 (5 bases). CDR3 size: 14 residues. Germline CDR1 is GTSNPN and CDR2 is SVGIG (reference sequence). Trimming took 0 bases from V and 0 from J, leaving 6 bases between them. Written as DNA, the CDR3 is TGTGCCTGGAGTGTCGGGGGCTCTGGAAACACCATATATTTT. Its protein is CAWSVGGSGNTIYF. Looking up the rest from reference TRBV30 and TRBJ1-3 gives the full variable domain: SQTIHQWPATLVQPVGSPLSLECTVEGTSNPNLYWYRQAAGRGLQLLFYSVGIGQISSEVPQNLSASRPQDRQFILSSKKLLLSDSGFYLCAWSVGGSGNTIYFGEGSWLTVV.

This chain connects TRBV6-1 to TRBJ2-3; 7 nucleotides match TRBD2. There are 15 residues in the CDR3. Germline values: CDR1 MNHNS, CDR2 SASEGT. V was clipped by 1 base and J by 5 bases; unmatched bases: 6. The CDR3 bases are TGTGCCAGCAGTGAAGGGGCGGGAGTGAAAGATACGCAGTATTTT. This gives the protein CASSEGAGVKDTQYF.

The chain joins TRBV30 to TRBJ2-7; 8 nucleotides agree with TRBD1. The V segment lost 5 bases and the J segment 3 bases; nucleotides outside the gene matches: 9. The CDR3 length is 14 residues. Per germline, CDR1 GTSNPN and CDR2 SVGIG (reference sequence). CDR3 nucleotide sequence: TGTGCCTGGGCCCGGGACAGGCTAAGCTACGAGCAGTACTTC. This gives the protein CAWARDRLSYEQYF.

Details on this clone: A far larger clone is one nucleotide away, so this likely arose from a read error. The genes are TRBV15 and TRBJ2-2; 8 bases fit TRBD2. The CDR3 runs to 17 residues. Germline V gene sequence: CDR1 LNHNV, CDR2 YYDKDF (reference sequence). V dropped 3 bases and J dropped 5; count of bases not matched to a gene: 11. The CDR3 here is CATSRHLSRGRTGELFF. For the CDR3, the DNA is TGTGCCACCAGCAGGCATCTAAGTCGCGGGAGGACCGGGGAGCTGTTTTTT.

To note about this clone: This likely traces to a read error, being one base from a far larger clone. J is TRBJ1-1 and V is TRBV18; 11 nucleotides agree with TRBD1. This CDR3 spans 17 amino acids. Looked up from germline, CDR1 is KGHSH and CDR2 is LQKENI. V trimming: 3 bases; J trimming: 2 bases; junction bases outside the gene matches: 8. In nucleotides, the CDR3 is TGTGCCAGCTCACCTTTCCGGGACAGGGGGAGTAACACTGAAGCTTTCTTT. It specifies CASSPFRDRGSNTEAFF.

The chain has TRBV6-6 and TRBJ2-5; TRBD1 might be the D (5 bases). The DNA end favors TRBJ2-7, so the J call may be wrong. The CDR3 has 14 residues. Germline assignment: CDR1 MNHNY and CDR2 SVGAGI (reference sequence). CDR3 in DNA: TGTGCCAGCAGTGACAAGGGGTCCCCCTCCGAGCAGTACTTC. It encodes CASSDKGSPSEQYF.

Regarding this clone: A far larger clone differs by one base, so this is likely a read error. The same CDR3 can be traced to other DNA sequences in this sample. The chain uses TRBV28 and TRBJ2-5, with D tentatively TRBD2 (7 bases). The CDR3 covers 16 residues. Germline V gives CDR1 MDHEN, CDR2 SYDVKM. As DNA, the CDR3 is TGTGCCAGCAGTCCCAGTGGAGGTCCGGGGGGCGAGACACAGTACTTC. This gives the protein CASSPSGGPGGETQYF.

The chain employs TRBV6-6 and TRBJ2-7, with D maybe TRBD2 (6 bases). This CDR3 comprises 13 residues. V was cut by 7 bases and J by 6 bases, with 16 bases left in between. From germline, CDR1 is MNHNY and CDR2 SVGAGI (reference sequence). Written as DNA, the CDR3 is TGTGCCAGCACCTTACGATGGGGAGGCGAGCAGTACTTC. This sequence encodes CASTLRWGGEQYF.

The V and J genes are TRBV6-6 and TRBJ2-7; 15 bases line up with TRBD2. The CDR3 runs 15 residues. From germline, CDR1 is MNHNY and CDR2 SVGAGI (reference sequence). J was trimmed by 7 bases and V by 4 bases; bases with no gene match: 5. As DNA, the CDR3 is TGTGCCAGCAGTTTCGGCGGGACTAGCGGGAGGGAGCAGTACTTC. This sequence encodes CASSFGGTSGREQYF.

The J gene is TRBJ2-3, the V gene TRBV28; D is ambiguous. Germline V gene lookup returns CDR1 MDHEN and CDR2 SYDVKM. The CDR3 contains 14 residues. V lost 1 base, J lost 2 bases, and 7 bases lay in between. The CDR3: CASSLSISTDTQYF. The CDR3 region has the DNA TGTGCCAGCAGTTTATCGATTTCCACAGATACGCAGTATTTT.

This clone is a singleton in its sample. V gene TRBV19 combines with J gene TRBJ2-3, with unresolved D. The length of the CDR3 is 13 residues. Germline-derived CDR1 and CDR2 are LNHDA and SQIVND (reference sequence). Trimming removed 1 base from V and 6 bases from J, with 8 bases in between. The CDR3 coding sequence is TGTGCCAGTAGTATAGCCCCTCTTGATACGCAGTATTTT. It codes for CASSIAPLDTQYF.

The V and J genes are TRBV6-1 and TRBJ1-2; D is perhaps TRBD1 (6 bases). The V and J ends lost 6 bases and 2 bases respectively, with 10 bases between them. Germline V gives CDR1 MNHNS, CDR2 SASEGT. The CDR3 totals 13 residues. The CDR3 reads CASRVQGNYGYTF. CDR3 DNA: TGTGCCAGCAGGGTCCAGGGGAACTATGGCTACACCTTC.

The chain joins TRBV10-3 to TRBJ1-3; D is unclear. The ends were cut back, 0 bases at V and 4 bases at J, with 16 bases in the middle. CDR3 length equals 17 residues. Germline CDR1 is ENHRY and CDR2 is SYGVKD. The DNA for the CDR3 is TGTGCCATCAGTGAGTCCTCCATCAACCTCCTAGGAAACACCATATATTTT. It codes for CAISESSINLLGNTIYF.

CDR3 sequence: CANIAQGRHYEQYF. DNA for the CDR3: TGCGCCAATATTGCACAGGGACGGCACTACGAGCAGTACTTC. V is TRBV5-1 and J is TRBJ2-7; weak D call: TRBD1 (6 bases). V lost 9 bases and J lost 3, with 19 bases in between. The CDR3 runs 14 residues. The germline gives CDR1 SGHRS, CDR2 YFSETQ.

V and J are TRBV10-3 and TRBJ1-2; D remains ambiguous. The germline gives CDR1 ENHRY, CDR2 SYGVKD. This CDR3 comprises 14 residues. V lost 0 bases and J 5 bases, leaving 10 bases between the germline ends. DNA of the CDR3: TGTGCCATCAGTGAGTCTGAGGAAGGGTATGGCTACACCTTC. Translating it yields CAISESEEGYGYTF.

This chain connects TRBV10-1 to TRBJ1-1, with a possible D match to TRBD1 (5 bases). Germline values: CDR1 WNHNN, CDR2 SYGVQD (reference sequence). V lost 4 bases and J lost 1, with 7 bases in between. The length of the CDR3 is 13 residues. CDR3 loop: CASSARENTEAFF. The CDR3, as DNA: TGCGCCAGCAGTGCCAGGGAGAACACTGAAGCTTTCTTT.

The CDR3 sequence: CASRSGTGVTGELFF. The CDR3, as DNA: TGTGCCAGCAGGTCCGGAACAGGGGTTACCGGGGAGCTGTTTTTT. The rearrangement links TRBV7-6 to TRBJ2-2; TRBD1 agrees at 7 bases. With 6 bases clipped from V and 5 bases from J, the junction kept 9 bases outside the gene matches. This CDR3 is 15 amino acids long. From germline, CDR1 is SGHVS and CDR2 FNYEAQ. Drawing the rest from reference TRBV7-6 and TRBJ2-2, the complete variable domain is GAGVSQSPRYKVTKRGQDVALRCDPISGHVSLYWYRQALGQGPEFLTYFNYEAQQDKSGLPNDRFSAERPEGSISTLTIQRTEQRDSAMYRCASRSGTGVTGELFFGEGSRLTVL.

The chain is built from TRBV29-1 and TRBJ2-5, with a weak D call TRBD2 (6 bases). The CDR3 has 15 amino acids. V lost 4 bases and J 1 base, leaving 16 bases between the germline ends. CDR1 is SQVTM, CDR2 ANQGSEA, per germline. The CDR3 sequence is CSVAVAGPLQETQYF. CDR3 DNA sequence: TGCAGCGTTGCGGTCGCGGGACCTCTCCAAGAGACCCAGTACTTC.

With respect to this clone: This probably arose from a read error, given a far larger clone one base away. The chain uses TRBV28 and TRBJ1-2; TRBD1 matches at 8 bases. This CDR3 is built from 13 residues. CDR1 and CDR2 from the germline V gene are MDHEN and SYDVKM. Written as DNA, the CDR3 is TGTGCCAGCACGAGACAGGGGAGTGGTGGCCACACCTTC. Translating gives CASTRQGSGGHTF.

This CDR3 is CASSIAGQPFDEQYF. The CDR3 DNA reads TGTGCCAGTAGTATAGCGGGACAGCCTTTCGACGAGCAGTACTTC. The V call is TRBV19, the J call TRBJ2-7, with 7 bases aligning to TRBD1. The CDR3 sequence is 15 residues long. CDR1 is LNHDA and CDR2 is SQIVND in the germline V gene (reference sequence). V was clipped by 1 base and J by 5 bases; unmatched bases: 8.

V and J are TRBV27 and TRBJ2-5, with D possibly being TRBD1 (5 bases). The CDR3 is made up of 14 amino acids. The germline V gene encodes CDR1 MNHEY and CDR2 SMNVEV (reference sequence). Trimming pared 3 bases from V and 2 bases from J, leaving 10 bases between. CDR3 DNA sequence: TGTGCCAGCAGTTTCGTAGGGGATCAAGAGACCCAGTACTTC. Translated: CASSFVGDQETQYF.

The V call is TRBV2, the J call TRBJ1-1; D is possibly TRBD1 (6 bases). The CDR3 runs to 11 residues. The V end was cut by 11 bases, the J end by 4 bases, with 11 bases between. Germline V gives CDR1 SNHLY, CDR2 FYNNEI. This CDR3 is CAGGQSTEAFF. The CDR3 region has the DNA TGTGCCGGCGGACAGTCCACTGAAGCTTTCTTT.

Turning to this clone: A far larger clone is a single base away, which makes a read error likely. Other DNA sequences from this sample encode an identical CDR3 as well. The V and J genes are TRBV28 and TRBJ2-1; 14 positions match TRBD2. CDR1 MDHEN and CDR2 SYDVKM come from the germline V gene. There are 14 residues in the CDR3. This chain's CDR3 is CASRLAGGYNEQFF. Here the CDR3 DNA reads TGCGCCAGCAGACTAGCGGGAGGGTATAATGAGCAGTTCTTC.

The rearrangement uses TRBV5-1 and TRBJ2-2, with D perhaps TRBD2 (6 bases). Germline V gene data show CDR1 as SGHRS and CDR2 as YFSETQ. The CDR3 consists of 14 residues. V shed 0 bases and J shed 7 bases, with 10 bases lying between them. In nucleotides, the CDR3 is TGCGCCAGCAGCTTGGGACTAGTAGGCGGGGAGCTGTTTTTT. It specifies CASSLGLVGGELFF.

CDR3 in DNA: TGTGCCAGCAGTACCCCCCGGGGCCCGTCTTACGAGCAGTACTTC. Translated: CASSTPRGPSYEQYF. The chain carries TRBV27 and TRBJ2-7, with D possibly called TRBD1 or TRBD2 (5 bases each). Trimming cost V 5 bases and J 4 bases, with 18 bases left between them. The CDR3 is made up of 15 amino acids. CDR1 is MNHEY and CDR2 is SMNVEV in the germline V gene (reference sequence).

Turning to this clone: A read error is possible here, since a much larger clone lies one base away. The chain carries TRBV27 and TRBJ2-3; D is uncertain. Per germline, CDR1 MNHEY and CDR2 SMNVEV (reference sequence). This CDR3 is 13 amino acids long. V gave up 3 bases and J gave up 1 base, with 5 bases separating them. CDR3 nucleotides: TGTGCCAGCAGTTTCCTCGGCACAGATACGCAGTATTTT. Protein sequence: CASSFLGTDTQYF.